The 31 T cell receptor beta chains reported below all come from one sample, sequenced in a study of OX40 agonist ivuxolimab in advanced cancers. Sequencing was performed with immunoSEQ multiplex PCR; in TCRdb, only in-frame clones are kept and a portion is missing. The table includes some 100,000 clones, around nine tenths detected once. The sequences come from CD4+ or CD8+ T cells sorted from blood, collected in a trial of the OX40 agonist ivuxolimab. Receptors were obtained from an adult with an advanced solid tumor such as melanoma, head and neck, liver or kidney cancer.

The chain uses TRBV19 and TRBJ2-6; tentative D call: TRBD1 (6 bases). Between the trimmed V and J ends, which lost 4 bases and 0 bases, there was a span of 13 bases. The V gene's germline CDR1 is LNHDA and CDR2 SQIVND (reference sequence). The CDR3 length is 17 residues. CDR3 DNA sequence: TGTGCCAGTAGTAGCAGGGGTTCCCCCTCTGGGGCCAACGTCCTGACTTTC. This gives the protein CASSSRGSPSGANVLTF. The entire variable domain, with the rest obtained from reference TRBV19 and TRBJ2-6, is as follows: DGGITQSPKYLFRKEGQNVTLSCEQNLNHDAMYWYRQDPGQGLRLIYYSQIVNDFQKGDIAEGYSVSREKKESFPLTVTSAQKNPTAFYLCASSSRGSPSGANVLTFGAGSRLTVL.

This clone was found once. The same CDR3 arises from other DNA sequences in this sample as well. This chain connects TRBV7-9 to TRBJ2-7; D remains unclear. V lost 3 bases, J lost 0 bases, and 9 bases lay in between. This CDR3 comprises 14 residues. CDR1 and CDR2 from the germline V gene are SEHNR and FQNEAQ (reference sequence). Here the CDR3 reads CASSFGGSSYEQYF. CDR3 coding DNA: TGTGCCAGCAGCTTTGGCGGATCCTCCTACGAGCAGTACTTC.

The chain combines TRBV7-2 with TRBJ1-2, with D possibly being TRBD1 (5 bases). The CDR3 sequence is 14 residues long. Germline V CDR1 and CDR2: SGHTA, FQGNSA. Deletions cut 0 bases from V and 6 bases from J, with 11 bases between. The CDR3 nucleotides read TGTGCCAGCAGCTTAGCCTGGCAGGGCAATGGCTACACCTTC. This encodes CASSLAWQGNGYTF.

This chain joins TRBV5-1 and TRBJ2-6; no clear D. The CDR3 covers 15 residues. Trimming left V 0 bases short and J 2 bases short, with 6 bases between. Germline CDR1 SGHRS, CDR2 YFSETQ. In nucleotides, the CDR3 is TGCGCCAGCAGCTTGGCGGCAGCTGGGGCCAACGTCCTGACTTTC. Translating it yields CASSLAAAGANVLTF.

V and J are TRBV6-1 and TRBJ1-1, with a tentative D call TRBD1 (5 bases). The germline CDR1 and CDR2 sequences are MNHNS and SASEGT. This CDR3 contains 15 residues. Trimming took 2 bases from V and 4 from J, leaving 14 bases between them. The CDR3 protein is CASSESPGRATEAFF. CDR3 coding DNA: TGTGCCAGCAGTGAATCCCCAGGGAGGGCCACTGAAGCTTTCTTT.

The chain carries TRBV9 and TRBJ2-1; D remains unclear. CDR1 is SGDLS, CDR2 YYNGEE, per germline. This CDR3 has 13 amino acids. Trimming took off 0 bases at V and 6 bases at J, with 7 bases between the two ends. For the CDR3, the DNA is TGTGCCAGCAGCGTAGGGTCCGTCAATGAGCAGTTCTTC. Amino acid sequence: CASSVGSVNEQFF.

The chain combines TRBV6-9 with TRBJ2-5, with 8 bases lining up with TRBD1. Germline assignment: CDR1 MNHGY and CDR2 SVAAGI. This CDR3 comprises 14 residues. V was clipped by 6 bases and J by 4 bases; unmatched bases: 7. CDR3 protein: CASRGQVEGETQYF. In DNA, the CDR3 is TGTGCCAGCAGGGGACAGGTTGAGGGAGAGACCCAGTACTTC.

The CDR3: CAWYLRGTGELFF. CDR3 sequence (DNA): TGTGCCTGGTACCTCAGGGGAACCGGGGAGCTGTTTTTT. The chain employs TRBV30 and TRBJ2-2, with D possibly being TRBD1 (6 bases). Looked up from germline, CDR1 is GTSNPN and CDR2 is SVGIG (reference sequence). V lost 5 bases to trimming and J lost 5 bases, with 12 bases between them. There are 13 residues in the CDR3.

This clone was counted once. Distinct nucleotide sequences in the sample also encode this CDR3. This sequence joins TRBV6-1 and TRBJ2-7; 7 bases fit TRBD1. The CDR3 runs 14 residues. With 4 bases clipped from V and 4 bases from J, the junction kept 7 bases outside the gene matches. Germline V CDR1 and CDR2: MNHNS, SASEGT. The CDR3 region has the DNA TGTGCCAGCAGTGCCACCGGGACAGCTTACGAGCAGTACTTC. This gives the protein CASSATGTAYEQYF.

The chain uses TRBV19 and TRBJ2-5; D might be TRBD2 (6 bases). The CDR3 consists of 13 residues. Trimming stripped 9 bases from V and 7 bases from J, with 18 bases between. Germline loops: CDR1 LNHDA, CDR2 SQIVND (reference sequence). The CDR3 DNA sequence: TGTGCCAGGGATAGCGGTCCTTATTTGACCCAGTACTTC. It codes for CARDSGPYLTQYF.

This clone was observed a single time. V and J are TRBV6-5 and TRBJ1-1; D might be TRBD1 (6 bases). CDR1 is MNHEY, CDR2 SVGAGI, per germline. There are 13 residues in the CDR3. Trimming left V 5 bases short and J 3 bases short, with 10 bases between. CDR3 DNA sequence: TGTGCCAGCAGTGAAGCAGGGGACACTGAAGCTTTCTTT. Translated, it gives CASSEAGDTEAFF.

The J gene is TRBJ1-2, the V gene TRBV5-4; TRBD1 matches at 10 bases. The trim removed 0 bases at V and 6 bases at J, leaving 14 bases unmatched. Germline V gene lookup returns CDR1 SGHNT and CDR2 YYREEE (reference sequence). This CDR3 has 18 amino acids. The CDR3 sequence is CASSLGASTGTGVHGYTF. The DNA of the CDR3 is TGTGCCAGCAGCTTGGGGGCCTCTACCGGGACAGGGGTGCATGGCTACACCTTC.

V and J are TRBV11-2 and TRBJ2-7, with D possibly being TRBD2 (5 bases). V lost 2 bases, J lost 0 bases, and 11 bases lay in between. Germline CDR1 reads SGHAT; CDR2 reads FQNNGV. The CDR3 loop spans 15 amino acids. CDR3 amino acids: CASSLNSLASYEQYF. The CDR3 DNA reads TGTGCCAGCAGCTTAAACAGCCTAGCCTCCTACGAGCAGTACTTC.

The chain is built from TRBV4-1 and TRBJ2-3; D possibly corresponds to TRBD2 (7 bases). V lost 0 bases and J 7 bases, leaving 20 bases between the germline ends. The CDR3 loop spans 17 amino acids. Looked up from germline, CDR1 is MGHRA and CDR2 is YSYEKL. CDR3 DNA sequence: TGCGCCAGCAGCCAAGATCTTGGGGGGGCAGCCCGATATACGCAGTATTTT. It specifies CASSQDLGGAARYTQYF.

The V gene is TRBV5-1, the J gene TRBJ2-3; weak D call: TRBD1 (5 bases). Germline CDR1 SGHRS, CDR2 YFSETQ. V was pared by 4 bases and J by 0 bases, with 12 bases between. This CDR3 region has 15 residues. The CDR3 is CASSRGSSSTDTQYF. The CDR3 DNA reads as TGCGCCAGCAGCAGGGGCTCATCTAGCACAGATACGCAGTATTTT.

CDR3 in amino acids: CASSPLGAEQYF. DNA for the CDR3: TGTGCCAGCAGTCCACTAGGGGCTGAGCAGTACTTC. This chain connects TRBV27 to TRBJ2-7, with D perhaps matching TRBD1 or TRBD2 (5 bases each). With 5 bases removed from V and 7 bases from J, the gap between germline ends came to 12 bases. The CDR3 is 12 amino acids. Germline CDR1 and CDR2: MNHEY and SMNVEV (reference sequence).

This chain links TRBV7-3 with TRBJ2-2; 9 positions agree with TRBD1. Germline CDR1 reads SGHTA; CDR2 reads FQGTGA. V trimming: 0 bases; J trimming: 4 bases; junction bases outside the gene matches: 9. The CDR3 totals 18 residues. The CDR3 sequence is CASSLTGGGTGSTGELFF. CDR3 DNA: TGTGCCAGCAGCTTAACGGGGGGCGGGACAGGGTCCACCGGGGAGCTGTTTTTT.

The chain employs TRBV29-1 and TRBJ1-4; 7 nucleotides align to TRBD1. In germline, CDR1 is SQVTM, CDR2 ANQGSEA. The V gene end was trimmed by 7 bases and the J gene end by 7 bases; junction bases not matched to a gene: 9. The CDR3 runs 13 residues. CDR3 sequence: CSANQGVPEKLFF. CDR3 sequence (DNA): TGCAGCGCCAACCAGGGGGTTCCTGAAAAACTGTTTTTT.

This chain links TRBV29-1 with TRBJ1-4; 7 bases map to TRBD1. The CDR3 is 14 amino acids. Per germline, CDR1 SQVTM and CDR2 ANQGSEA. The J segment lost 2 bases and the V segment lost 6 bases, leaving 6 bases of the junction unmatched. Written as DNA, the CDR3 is TGCAGCGTGGGGGGGACAGATACTAATGAAAAACTGTTTTTT. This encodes CSVGGTDTNEKLFF.

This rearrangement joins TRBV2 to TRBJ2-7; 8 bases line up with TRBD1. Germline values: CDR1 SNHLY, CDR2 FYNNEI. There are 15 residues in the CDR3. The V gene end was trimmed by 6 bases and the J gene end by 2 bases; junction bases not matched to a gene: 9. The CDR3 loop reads CASSRQRDRTYEQYF. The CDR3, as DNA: TGTGCCAGCAGCCGCCAGAGGGACAGGACCTACGAGCAGTACTTC.

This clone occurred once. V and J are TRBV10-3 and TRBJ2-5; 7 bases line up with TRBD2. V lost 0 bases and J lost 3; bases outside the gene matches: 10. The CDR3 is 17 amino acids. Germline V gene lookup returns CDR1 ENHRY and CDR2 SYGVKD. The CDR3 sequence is CAISESSGGAQKETQYF. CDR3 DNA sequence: TGTGCCATCAGTGAGTCGTCGGGAGGAGCCCAAAAAGAGACCCAGTACTTC.

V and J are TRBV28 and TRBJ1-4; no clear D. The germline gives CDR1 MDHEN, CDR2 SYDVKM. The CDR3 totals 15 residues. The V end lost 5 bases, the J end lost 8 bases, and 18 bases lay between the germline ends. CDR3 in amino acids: CASSRRRTAREKLFF. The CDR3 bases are TGTGCCAGCAGTCGAAGGAGGACCGCGAGGGAAAAACTGTTTTTT. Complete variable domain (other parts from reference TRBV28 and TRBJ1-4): DVKVTQSSRYLVKRTGEKVFLECVQDMDHENMFWYRQDPGLGLRLIYFSYDVKMKEKGDIPEGYSVSREKKERFSLILESASTNQTSMYLCASSRRRTAREKLFFGSGTQLSVL.

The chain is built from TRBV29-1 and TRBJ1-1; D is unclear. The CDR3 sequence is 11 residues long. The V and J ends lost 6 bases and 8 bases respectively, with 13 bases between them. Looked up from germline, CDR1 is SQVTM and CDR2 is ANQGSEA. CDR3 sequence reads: CSVPRAGEAFF. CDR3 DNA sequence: TGCAGCGTACCCCGAGCAGGCGAAGCTTTCTTT.

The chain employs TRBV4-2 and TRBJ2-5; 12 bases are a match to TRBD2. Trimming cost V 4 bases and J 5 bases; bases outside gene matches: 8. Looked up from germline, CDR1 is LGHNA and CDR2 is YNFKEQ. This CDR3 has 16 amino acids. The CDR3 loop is CASSPASGRAGETQYF. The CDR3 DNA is TGTGCCAGCAGCCCAGCTAGCGGGAGGGCCGGTGAGACCCAGTACTTC.

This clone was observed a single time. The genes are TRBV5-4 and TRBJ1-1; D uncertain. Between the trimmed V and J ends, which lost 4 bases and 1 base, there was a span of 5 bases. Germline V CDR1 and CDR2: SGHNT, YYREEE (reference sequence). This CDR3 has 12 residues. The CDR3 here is CASSPWNTEAFF. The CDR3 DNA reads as TGTGCCAGCAGCCCGTGGAACACTGAAGCTTTCTTT. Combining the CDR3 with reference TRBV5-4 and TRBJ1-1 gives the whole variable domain ETGVTQSPTHLIKTRGQQVTLRCSSQSGHNTVSWYQQALGQGPQFIFQYYREEENGRGNFPPRFSGLQFPNYSSELNVNALELDDSALYLCASSPWNTEAFFGQGTRLTVV.

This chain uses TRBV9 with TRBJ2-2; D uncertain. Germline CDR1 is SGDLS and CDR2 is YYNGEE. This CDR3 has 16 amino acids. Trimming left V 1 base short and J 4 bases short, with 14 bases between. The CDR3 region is CASSVHSRPFTGELFF. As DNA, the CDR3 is TGTGCCAGCAGCGTACACTCGCGCCCTTTCACCGGGGAGCTGTTTTTT.

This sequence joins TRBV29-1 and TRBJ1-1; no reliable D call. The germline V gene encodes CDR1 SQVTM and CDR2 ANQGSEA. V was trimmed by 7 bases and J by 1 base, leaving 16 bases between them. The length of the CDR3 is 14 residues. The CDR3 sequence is CSARTLWQNTEAFF. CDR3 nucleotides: TGCAGCGCCCGGACCCTGTGGCAGAACACTGAAGCTTTCTTT.

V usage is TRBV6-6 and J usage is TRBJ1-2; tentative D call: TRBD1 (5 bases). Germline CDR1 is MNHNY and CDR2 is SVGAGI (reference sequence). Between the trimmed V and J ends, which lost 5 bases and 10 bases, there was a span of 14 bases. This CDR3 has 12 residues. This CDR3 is CASSPPTGSYTF. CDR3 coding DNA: TGTGCCAGCAGTCCCCCAACAGGATCCTACACCTTC.

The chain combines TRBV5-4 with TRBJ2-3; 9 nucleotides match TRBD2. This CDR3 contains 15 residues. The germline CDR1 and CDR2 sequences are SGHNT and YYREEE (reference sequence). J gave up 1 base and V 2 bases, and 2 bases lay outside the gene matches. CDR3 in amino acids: CASSFRTSGTDTQYF. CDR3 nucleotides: TGTGCCAGCAGCTTCCGGACTAGCGGCACAGATACGCAGTATTTT.

The DNA of the CDR3 is TGTGCCAGCAGCCGAGGAATATCAGGAAACACCATATATTTT. Encoded protein: CASSRGISGNTIYF. The chain uses TRBV4-2 and TRBJ1-3; no clear D. Looked up from germline, CDR1 is LGHNA and CDR2 is YNFKEQ. The CDR3 totals 14 residues. Trimming took off 4 bases at V and 4 bases at J, with 11 bases between the two ends.

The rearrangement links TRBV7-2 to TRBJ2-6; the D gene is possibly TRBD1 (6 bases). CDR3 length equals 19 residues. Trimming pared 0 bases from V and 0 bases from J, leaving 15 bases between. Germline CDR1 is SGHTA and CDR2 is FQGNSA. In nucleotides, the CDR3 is TGTGCCAGCAGCTTAGCCTCCAGGGGATCAGGCTCTGGGGCCAACGTCCTGACTTTC. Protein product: CASSLASRGSGSGANVLTF.